This entry lists 21 T cell receptor beta chains sequenced from one sample in a study of CD4 T cells in lung cancer. Some clones are missing from TCRdb's copy, which holds only in-frame ones; the method was immunoSEQ multiplex PCR. The top ten clones hold 15% to 20% of a sample with a few thousand clones, 70% to 75% of them seen once. The sample comprised lung tumor tissue. The receptors were sampled from a man aged 55 to 70 with non-small cell lung cancer.

V usage is TRBV5-6 and J usage is TRBJ2-7; possibly TRBD1 for D (5 bases). The ends were cut back, 1 base at V and 2 bases at J, with 16 bases in the middle. This CDR3 contains 16 residues. The germline V gene encodes CDR1 SGHDT and CDR2 YYEEEE. In DNA, the CDR3 is TGTGCCAGCAGCTTGACCGAATTCAGGGAAACCTACGAGCAGTACTTC. Translating it yields CASSLTEFRETYEQYF.

The gene calls are TRBV5-1 and TRBJ2-5; the D is unclear. With 0 bases removed from V and 4 bases from J, the gap between germline ends came to 19 bases. There are 17 residues in the CDR3. Germline V lookup: CDR1 SGHRS, CDR2 YFSETQ. CDR3 coding DNA: TGCGCCAGCAGCTTGGATTTCGGTTCAGGCCTTAGAGAGACCCAGTACTTC. Translated: CASSLDFGSGLRETQYF.

V usage is TRBV30 and J usage is TRBJ2-1; tentatively, D is TRBD2 (5 bases). Germline V gene sequence: CDR1 GTSNPN, CDR2 SVGIG (reference sequence). The CDR3 extends over 12 amino acids. Trimming removed 0 bases from V and 15 bases from J, with 15 bases in between. Here the CDR3 DNA reads TGTGCCTGGAGTGTTGAGGGCCTCCAGCCGTTCTTC. This codes for CAWSVEGLQPFF.

The genes are TRBV5-5 and TRBJ2-4; perhaps TRBD1 as D (5 bases). Trimming left V 1 base short and J 7 bases short, with 6 bases between. CDR3 length: 12 amino acids. CDR1 and CDR2 (germline): SGHKS, YYEKEE (reference sequence). CDR3 in amino acids: CASSLKGNIQYF. As DNA, the CDR3 is TGTGCCAGCAGCTTGAAGGGGAACATTCAGTACTTC.

The J gene is TRBJ2-5, the V gene TRBV11-2; D is uncertain. CDR3 length: 11 residues. Germline V gene data show CDR1 as SGHAT and CDR2 as FQNNGV. Trimming stripped 5 bases from V and 4 bases from J, with 5 bases between. Here the CDR3 DNA reads TGTGCCAGCAGCCGAGGAGAGACCCAGTACTTC. It is translated as CASSRGETQYF.

The chain employs TRBV7-3 and TRBJ2-6; D call uncertain. The germline CDR1 and CDR2 sequences are SGHTA and FQGTGA. Between the trimmed V and J ends, which lost 2 bases and 0 bases, there was a span of 14 bases. This CDR3 comprises 18 residues. In DNA, the CDR3 is TGTGCCAGCAGCTTAGGGCCCGAACAGTTCTCTGGGGCCAACGTCCTGACTTTC. It specifies CASSLGPEQFSGANVLTF. Full variable domain (outside the CDR3, taken from reference TRBV7-3 and TRBJ2-6): GAGVSQTPSNKVTEKGKYVELRCDPISGHTALYWYRQSLGQGPEFLIYFQGTGAADDSGLPNDRFFAVRPEGSVSTLKIQRTERGDSAVYLCASSLGPEQFSGANVLTFGAGSRLTVL.

The V and J genes are TRBV11-2 and TRBJ1-6, with D uncertain. CDR3 length: 14 residues. Trimming stripped 1 base from V and 9 bases from J, with 10 bases between. Per the germline V gene, CDR1 is SGHAT and CDR2 is FQNNGV. CDR3 protein: CASSLGNSGSPLHF. The CDR3 DNA follows: TGTGCCAGCAGCTTAGGAAACAGTGGTTCACCCCTCCACTTT.

The chain joins TRBV19 to TRBJ2-1, with D possibly matching TRBD1 (6 bases). Germline CDR1 is LNHDA and CDR2 is SQIVND (reference sequence). CDR3 length equals 14 residues. With 8 bases removed from V and 4 bases from J, the gap between germline ends came to 15 bases. Here the CDR3 reads CASHKGEAYNEQFF. DNA for the CDR3: TGTGCCAGTCATAAGGGGGAAGCTTACAATGAGCAGTTCTTC.

The chain has TRBV7-6 and TRBJ2-5; TRBD2 matches 12 bases. The CDR3 has 14 residues. The germline CDR1 and CDR2 sequences are SGHVS and FNYEAQ. With V trimmed by 4 bases and J by 5 bases, 2 bases remained unmatched. The CDR3 DNA follows: TGTGCCAGCAGCTCCCTAGCGGGAGGGGAGACCCAGTACTTC. It encodes CASSSLAGGETQYF.

V usage is TRBV10-3 and J usage is TRBJ2-5; 7 bases align to TRBD1. V dropped 3 bases and J dropped 10; count of bases not matched to a gene: 17. Germline loops: CDR1 ENHRY, CDR2 SYGVKD. The length of the CDR3 is 16 residues. The CDR3 protein is CAISERQGISTEDQYF. CDR3 sequence (DNA): TGTGCCATCAGTGAACGACAGGGAATAAGCACGGAGGACCAGTACTTC.

CDR3 coding DNA: TGCAGCGTTGAGGGACTAGCGGGATCGTCCTCCTACGAGCAGTACTTC. It codes for CSVEGLAGSSSYEQYF. This sequence joins TRBV29-1 and TRBJ2-7; 13 bases match TRBD2. Trimming removed 3 bases from V and 0 bases from J; junction bases left unmatched: 5. The CDR3 spans 16 residues. CDR1 is SQVTM and CDR2 is ANQGSEA in the germline V gene.

CDR3 protein: CASSLAGHNYGYTF. The CDR3 coding sequence is TGTGCCAGCAGCTTAGCGGGACATAACTATGGCTACACCTTC. This rearrangement joins TRBV11-1 to TRBJ1-2, with D perhaps matching TRBD1 (6 bases). This CDR3 is 14 amino acids long. Germline V gene data show CDR1 as SGHAT and CDR2 as FQDESV (reference sequence). V was clipped by 0 bases and J by 1 base, with 6 bases between them.

The chain has TRBV5-1 and TRBJ1-4; possibly TRBD1 for D (5 bases). Per the germline V gene, CDR1 is SGHRS and CDR2 is YFSETQ. The CDR3 runs to 14 residues. The ends were cut back, 4 bases at V and 5 bases at J, with 12 bases in the middle. CDR3 sequence: CASSTGHGNEKLFF. For the CDR3, the DNA is TGCGCCAGCAGCACCGGACACGGGAATGAAAAACTGTTTTTT.

The chain couples TRBV18 to TRBJ1-2; D not resolved. The V gene's germline CDR1 is KGHSH and CDR2 LQKENI. The V end lost 3 bases, the J end lost 4 bases, and 12 bases lay between the germline ends. The CDR3 totals 14 residues. CDR3 in amino acids: CASSPPTAGYGYTF. CDR3 in DNA: TGTGCCAGCTCACCGCCCACAGCCGGCTATGGCTACACCTTC.

This chain links TRBV6-1 with TRBJ2-7, with D perhaps TRBD1 (6 bases). The germline V gene has CDR1 MNHNS and CDR2 SASEGT. V was shortened by 6 bases and J by 3 bases, with 6 bases between the two germline ends. The CDR3 extends over 11 amino acids. The CDR3 DNA reads TGTGCCAGCAGGGACAGCTACGAGCAGTACGTC. This codes for CASRDSYEQYV.

This clone was seen more than once but under ten times. V is TRBV28 and J is TRBJ2-7; maybe TRBD2 (6 bases). Per germline, CDR1 MDHEN and CDR2 SYDVKM. Trimming stripped 4 bases from V and 0 bases from J, with 16 bases between. CDR3 size: 16 residues. The CDR3 sequence is CASSSSLHGSSYEQYV. The CDR3 region has the DNA TGTGCCAGCAGTTCCTCCCTGCACGGGAGCTCCTACGAGCAGTACGTC.

V gene TRBV7-9 combines with J gene TRBJ1-1, with 7 bases fitting TRBD1. Germline V lookup: CDR1 SEHNR, CDR2 FQNEAQ (reference sequence). After removal of 5 bases from V and 6 bases from J, the junction contained 9 bases not matched to a gene. The CDR3 extends over 14 amino acids. The CDR3 region has the DNA TGTGCCAGCAGCCCGGCAACAGGGGCGGCTGAAGCTTTCTTT. Protein product: CASSPATGAAEAFF.

The chain has TRBV28 and TRBJ2-7; D possibly corresponds to TRBD1 (6 bases). The CDR3 is 17 residues long. The germline V gene encodes CDR1 MDHEN and CDR2 SYDVKM. V shed 3 bases and J shed 5 bases, with 23 bases lying between them. The CDR3 here is CASSFLTRGFLRNEQYF. CDR3 DNA: TGTGCCAGCAGTTTCCTAACCAGGGGCTTCCTTCGAAACGAGCAGTACTTC.

This chain links TRBV7-9 with TRBJ2-5, with TRBD2 matching 9 bases. Germline trimming cut 3 bases from V and 4 bases from J; bases unmatched to any gene: 9. Per the germline V gene, CDR1 is SEHNR and CDR2 is FQNEAQ (reference sequence). CDR3 length: 16 amino acids. The CDR3 loop is CASSFPVAGVGETQYF. Written as DNA, the CDR3 is TGTGCCAGCAGCTTCCCGGTAGCGGGAGTTGGAGAGACCCAGTACTTC.

V gene TRBV28 combines with J gene TRBJ2-7, with 7 bases aligning to TRBD2. After removal of 5 bases from V and 5 bases from J, the junction contained 15 bases not matched to a gene. This CDR3 has 16 residues. Germline loops: CDR1 MDHEN, CDR2 SYDVKM. Here the CDR3 DNA reads TGTGCCAGCAGTGCCTTCCTGGGGGGAGGGCCTAACGAGCAGTACTTC. It yields the protein CASSAFLGGGPNEQYF.

This clone was observed a handful of times. The chain joins TRBV5-5 to TRBJ2-3, with D uncertain. The CDR3 sequence is 16 residues long. V was trimmed by 0 bases and J by 1 base, leaving 12 bases between them. Germline V gene data show CDR1 as SGHKS and CDR2 as YYEKEE (reference sequence). The CDR3 sequence: CASSLVTAARTDTQYF. In DNA, the CDR3 is TGTGCCAGCAGCTTGGTGACGGCGGCGCGCACAGATACGCAGTATTTT.